The source of this T cell receptor (beta chain) is a study of blood T cell repertoires in COVID-19. The wider study: The United States, Italy and Spain supplied acute and convalescent COVID-19 samples. The analysed material was cDNA or gDNA that came from T cells, B-cell-depleted T cells, or PBMCs.

In the original processing: The authors estimated nucleated cell counts from reference gene primer amplification. Only in-frame clones appear in the TCRdb table, and some are missing; sequencing was by immunoSEQ multiplex PCR. The V and J calls and clone size come from that table; D and trimming were worked out from the DNA. The table includes 200,000 to 250,000 clones, about nine tenths detected once. V was trimmed by 0 bases and J by 6 bases, leaving 6 bases between them. Germline-derived CDR1 and CDR2 are SGHAT and FQNNGV. The CDR3 is made up of 13 amino acids. This clonotype was obtained from a woman aged 60-70 years with acute or convalescent COVID-19. The V gene is TRBV11-2, the J gene TRBJ2-4; no clear D. The sequenced sample was peripheral blood. As DNA, the CDR3 is TGTGCCAGCAGCTTAGATCACACAAACATTCAGTACTTC. Amino acid sequence: CASSLDHTNIQYF.